Listed below are T cell receptor beta chains from one sample, sequenced in a study of OX40 agonist ivuxolimab in advanced cancers. Profiled with immunoSEQ multiplex PCR; TCRdb holds only in-frame clones, not every one. This sample has roughly 59,000 clones, with 70% to 90% found just once. The source material was CD4+ or CD8+ T cells sorted from blood, sampled in a trial of the OX40 agonist ivuxolimab. These receptors originate from an adult with an advanced solid tumor such as melanoma, head and neck, liver or kidney cancer. The CDR3 runs from the conserved cysteine through the conserved F or W. The D gene is left open where the match is weak. Size is stated for part of the rows, as once, few or many counts, or as a class when the clone is expanded.

D gene | clone size | J gene | V gene | CDR3 protein | CDR3 DNA
- | few | TRBJ1-2 | TRBV27 | CASANNGGYGYTF | TGTGCCAGCGCTAACAACGGCGGCTATGGCTACACCTTC
- | - | TRBJ2-7 | TRBV11-2 | CASSPLARRGSYEQYF | TGTGCCAGCAGCCCCCTGGCCCGGCGAGGATCCTACGAGCAGTACTTC
TRBD1 | - | TRBJ1-2 | TRBV25-1 | CASSESRTAGGTYGYTF | TGTGCCAGCAGTGAATCCCGCACGGCAGGGGGGACCTATGGCTACACCTTC
- | - | TRBJ1-3 | TRBV6-1 | CASNAWGENTIYF | TGTGCCAGCAATGCTTGGGGGGAAAACACCATATATTTT
- | - | TRBJ1-3 | TRBV19 | CASNEQAVSGNTIYF | TGTGCCAGTAACGAACAGGCTGTCTCTGGAAACACCATATATTTT
- | - | TRBJ2-3 | TRBV29-1 | CSVEENRAGPDTQYF | TGCAGCGTTGAAGAAAACAGGGCCGGACCAGATACGCAGTATTTT
- | - | TRBJ1-1 | TRBV19 | CASRKQGLAEAFF | TGTGCCAGTAGGAAACAGGGACTAGCTGAAGCTTTCTTT
- | - | TRBJ2-3 | TRBV7-9 | CASSLGSGGSTDTQYF | TGTGCCAGCAGCTTAGGTTCGGGCGGGAGCACAGATACGCAGTATTTT
- | - | TRBJ2-3 | TRBV6-6 | CASRPRDSYTQYF | TGTGCCAGCAGACCAAGGGACTCCTATACGCAGTATTTT
TRBD2 | - | TRBJ2-1 | TRBV5-4 | CASSFPRGGANEQFF | TGTGCCAGCAGCTTCCCTCGCGGGGGGGCCAATGAGCAGTTCTTC
- | - | TRBJ2-7 | TRBV29-1 | CSVGQGGNEQYF | TGCAGCGTTGGGCAGGGGGGCAACGAGCAGTACTTC
- | - | TRBJ1-1 | TRBV19 | CASSARRFGAFF | TGTGCCAGTAGTGCTCGAAGATTTGGGGCTTTCTTT
- | - | TRBJ1-1 | TRBV7-9 | CASSLSAGEVRAFF | TGTGCCAGCAGCTTATCGGCGGGGGAGGTACGAGCTTTCTTT
- | - | TRBJ2-1 | TRBV18 | CASSPPIILGTRGYNEQFF | TGTGCCAGCTCACCACCGATTATCTTAGGAACCCGGGGTTACAATGAGCAGTTCTTC
TRBD2 | - | TRBJ2-7 | TRBV5-8 | CASTPGAGGHLYEQYF | TGTGCCAGCACCCCTGGGGCGGGGGGACACCTTTACGAGCAGTACTTC
- | once | TRBJ2-7 | TRBV2 | CASTAGSYEQYF | TGTGCCAGCACGGCGGGCTCCTACGAGCAGTACTTC
- | - | TRBJ2-4 | TRBV7-2 | CASSLTSNQNIQYF | TGTGCCAGCAGCCTCACTAGCAACCAAAACATTCAGTACTTC
- | - | TRBJ1-4 | TRBV10-1 | CASSDNEKLFF | TGCGCCAGCAGTGATAACGAAAAACTGTTTTTT
- | once | TRBJ1-2 | TRBV28 | CASSSPGSRAGGYTF | TGTGCCAGCAGTTCACCGGGAAGCCGGGCAGGGGGCTACACCTTC
TRBD2 | - | TRBJ2-1 | TRBV2 | CASSEERAGGLYGNEQFF | TGTGCCAGCAGTGAAGAGAGGGCGGGGGGGCTTTATGGGAATGAGCAGTTCTTC
- | - | TRBJ2-2 | TRBV11-2 | CASSRGAGELFF | TGTGCCAGCAGCAGGGGGGCCGGGGAGCTGTTTTTT
- | - | TRBJ1-1 | TRBV29-1 | CSVGDTMNTEAFF | TGCAGCGTCGGTGACACTATGAACACTGAAGCTTTCTTT
TRBD1 | - | TRBJ2-7 | TRBV11-3 | CASSQDRGTYEQYF | TGTGCCAGCAGCCAAGACAGGGGAACCTACGAGCAGTACTTC
- | - | TRBJ1-6 | TRBV25-1 | CASSGNLYNSPLHF | TGTGCCAGCAGTGGAAACCTCTATAATTCACCCCTCCACTTT
TRBD1 | - | TRBJ1-2 | TRBV30 | CAWSVPGQGSNYGYTF | TGTGCCTGGAGTGTACCCGGACAGGGAAGCAACTATGGCTACACCTTC
- | - | TRBJ2-7 | TRBV6-5 | CASSYSQGKAYEQYF | TGTGCCAGCAGTTACTCTCAGGGAAAGGCGTACGAGCAGTACTTC
TRBD1 | - | TRBJ1-1 | TRBV28 | CASGPGGMGTEAFF | TGTGCCAGCGGACCAGGGGGTATGGGTACTGAAGCTTTCTTT
- | - | TRBJ1-1 | TRBV18 | CASSPAVMNTEAFF | TGTGCCAGCTCACCGGCGGTGATGAACACTGAAGCTTTCTTT
- | - | TRBJ2-5 | TRBV19 | CASSPGGEETQYF | TGTGCCAGTAGTCCGGGGGGCGAGGAGACCCAGTACTTC
- | - | TRBJ2-7 | TRBV6-1 | CASTPQGNGEQYF | TGTGCCAGCACCCCACAGGGAAACGGCGAGCAGTACTTC
- | - | TRBJ2-6 | TRBV6-4 | CASSRFFLLNSGANVLTF | TGTGCCAGCAGCAGATTTTTCCTTTTAAACTCTGGGGCCAACGTCCTGACTTTC
- | - | TRBJ1-2 | TRBV12-5 | CASGLAPRTGGYTF | TGTGCTAGTGGTTTGGCCCCTCGAACAGGGGGCTACACCTTC
TRBD2 | - | TRBJ2-1 | TRBV6-4 | CASSAGGHNEQFF | TGTGCCAGCAGTGCGGGGGGGCACAATGAGCAGTTCTTC
TRBD1 | - | TRBJ1-5 | TRBV2 | CARGGQEKNQPQHF | TGTGCCAGGGGAGGACAGGAGAAAAATCAGCCCCAGCATTTT
- | - | TRBJ1-4 | TRBV5-1 | CASSLAAGVDEKLFF | TGCGCCAGCAGCTTGGCGGCAGGGGTTGATGAAAAACTGTTTTTT
- | - | TRBJ2-2 | TRBV2 | CASRGRSGELFF | TGTGCCAGCAGAGGGAGATCCGGGGAGCTGTTTTTT
TRBD2 | - | TRBJ2-5 | TRBV18 | CASSPRPGLAGVETQYF | TGTGCCAGCTCACCACGGCCGGGACTAGCGGGAGTGGAGACCCAGTACTTC
- | - | TRBJ1-5 | TRBV27 | CASGFQGRSQPQHF | TGTGCCAGCGGTTTCCAGGGGCGAAGTCAGCCCCAGCATTTT
- | - | TRBJ2-3 | TRBV28 | CASSHRDSHGTQYF | TGTGCCAGCAGTCACCGCGACAGTCATGGTACGCAGTATTTT